Listed below are T cell receptor beta chains from one sample, sequenced in a study of cytomegalovirus exposure and HLA in healthy donors. Assay: immunoSEQ multiplex PCR; the TCRdb copy retains only in-frame clones and omits some. The table lists some 110,000 clones, around 83% of them singletons. Material for sequencing was PBMCs. Every receptor here comes from a young woman in good health and CMV-seropositive. Both conserved end residues are part of each CDR3. A D gene is named only where the DNA matches it firmly. The size of a clone is reported for some rows only, either as once, few or many, or as a class for expanded clones.

d_call clone_size j_call cdr3_length v_call cdr3_nt cdr3_aa
. . TRBJ2-2 17 TRBV2 TGTGCCAGCAGTGATTGGACAGCCGGGTCAGTATCCGGGGAGCTGTTTTTT CASSDWTAGSVSGELFF
TRBD1 . TRBJ2-5 12 TRBV25-1 TGTGCCAGCCACAGGGGGCAAGAGACCCAGTACTTC CASHRGQETQYF
. . TRBJ1-1 14 TRBV6-4 TGTGCCAGCAGTGTTTCAGGGGAAGCCACTGAAGCTTTCTTT CASSVSGEATEAFF
TRBD2 . TRBJ2-1 15 TRBV7-3 TGTGCCAGCAGCTTGACTAGCGGGGGAAGCAATGAGCAGTTCTTC CASSLTSGGSNEQFF
. . TRBJ2-7 14 TRBV27 TGTGCCAGCAGTTTAGCGGGAAACGCCTACGAGCAGTACTTC CASSLAGNAYEQYF
. . TRBJ1-6 15 TRBV19 TGTGCCAGTAGTACTGTCGCCCGGAGTAATTCACCCCTCCACTTT CASSTVARSNSPLHF
. . TRBJ1-1 13 TRBV27 TGTGCCAGCAAGGGGTGGGAGGACACTGAAGCTTTCTTT CASKGWEDTEAFF
TRBD1 once TRBJ2-7 13 TRBV6-5 TGTGCCAGCACCGGACAGGCCTCCTACGAGCAGTACTTC CASTGQASYEQYF
. . TRBJ1-2 18 TRBV4-2 TGTGCCAGCAGCCAAGATGTCACCCTAGACAGCGAGTTCTATGGCTACACCTTC CASSQDVTLDSEFYGYTF
TRBD2 . TRBJ2-7 16 TRBV7-9 TGTGCCAGCAGCTTAACTCGGCGGGGGGAACTATACGAGCAGTACTTC CASSLTRRGELYEQYF
TRBD2 . TRBJ2-1 15 TRBV11-2 TGTGCCAGCAGGTCGCTCGGGAGGGCCCCCAATGAGCAGTTCTTC CASRSLGRAPNEQFF
. . TRBJ2-2 13 TRBV4-1 TGCGCCAGCAGCCTGCAGGGGTCCGGGGAGCTGTTTTTT CASSLQGSGELFF
TRBD1 . TRBJ1-5 16 TRBV19 TGTGCCAGTAGTTCACGACCCACAGGGGTAGGTCAGCCCCAGCATTTT CASSSRPTGVGQPQHF
. . TRBJ2-3 15 TRBV2 TGTGCCAGCAGTGCCCGGGGAAAGGAGTCAGATACGCAGTATTTT CASSARGKESDTQYF
. . TRBJ2-1 12 TRBV5-1 TGCGCCAGCAGCTTCCCACTTGGTGAGCAGTTCTTC CASSFPLGEQFF
TRBD1 . TRBJ1-5 15 TRBV7-8 TGTGCCAGCAGCTGGGGACAGAATAGCAATCAGCCCCAGCATTTT CASSWGQNSNQPQHF
TRBD2 . TRBJ2-7 15 TRBV18 TGTGCCAGCTCACTTGAAGCACTAGCGCCGAGCGAGCAGTACTTC CASSLEALAPSEQYF
. . TRBJ1-2 16 TRBV27 TGTGCCAGCAGGGGACTTGGCGGGTCCGAAAACTATGGCTACACCTTC CASRGLGGSENYGYTF
. . TRBJ2-5 18 TRBV11-2 TGTGCCAGCAGCTTCAGGTCAGGACTCGGTGATTGGCAAGAGACCCAGTACTTC CASSFRSGLGDWQETQYF
. . TRBJ2-1 13 TRBV9 TGTGCCAGCAGCGTAGGAGGGTCTGGGGAGCAGTTCTTC CASSVGGSGEQFF
. . TRBJ1-6 17 TRBV9 TGTGCCAGCAGCGCTTGGGAGGGGCGGGTGTATAATTCACCCCTCCACTTT CASSAWEGRVYNSPLHF
TRBD2 . TRBJ2-7 15 TRBV2 TGTGCCAGCAGTGAGGCTAGCGGTTCCTCCTACGAGCAGTACTTC CASSEASGSSYEQYF
. . TRBJ1-2 13 TRBV10-3 TGTGCCACCGTCGGACAGACAAACTATGGCTACACCTTC CATVGQTNYGYTF
TRBD2 . TRBJ2-2 15 TRBV5-4 TGTGCCAGCAGCTTGCGGGAGGGCCGGGCCGGGGAGCTGTTTTTT CASSLREGRAGELFF
. few TRBJ2-7 13 TRBV5-1 TGCGCCAGCAGCCCCCCGGAGTCGGGCGAGCAGTACTTC CASSPPESGEQYF
TRBD1 . TRBJ1-2 11 TRBV30 TGTGCCTGGGGCGACAGGGGGCGAGGGCCCTTC CAWGDRGRGPF
TRBD2 . TRBJ2-1 16 TRBV7-6 TGTGCCAGCAGCTTAGGGACTAGCGGTGCCCGAGGTGAGCAGTTCTTC CASSLGTSGARGEQFF
. few TRBJ1-1 15 TRBV5-6 TGTGCCAGCAGCGCTCTTATCAGGGGTCCCACTGAAGCTTTCTTT CASSALIRGPTEAFF
. . TRBJ2-7 13 TRBV25-1 TGTGCCAGCAGGCATCAGGTTCCCTACGAGCAGTACTTC CASRHQVPYEQYF
TRBD2 . TRBJ2-3 13 TRBV2 TGTGCCAGCAGACTAGCGGCTACAGATACGCAGTATTTT CASRLAATDTQYF
TRBD2 once TRBJ2-3 17 TRBV5-1 TGCGCCAGCAGCGAATCACTAGCGGGGGTTGGCACAGATACGCAGTATTTT CASSESLAGVGTDTQYF
. . TRBJ2-3 15 TRBV11-3 TGTGCCAGCAGCCCACTCCGGGGTAGCACAGATACGCAGTATTTT CASSPLRGSTDTQYF
. . TRBJ1-5 17 TRBV4-2 TGTGCCAGCAGCCAAGATTACGGGCAGGGCGGGGGTCAGCCCCAGCATTTT CASSQDYGQGGGQPQHF
. . TRBJ2-7 11 TRBV5-4 TGTGCCAGCAGCTCTTCCTACGAGCAGTACTTC CASSSSYEQYF
. . TRBJ2-7 14 TRBV19 TGTGCCAGTAGTATAGGGGGCGGCTCCTACGAGCAGTACTTC CASSIGGGSYEQYF
. . TRBJ2-7 15 TRBV11-3 TGTGCCAGCAGCTTAGACGGGACTCGGCTTAACGAGCAGTACTTC CASSLDGTRLNEQYF
TRBD1 few TRBJ1-4 13 TRBV18 TGTGCCAGCTCAGACAGGGTGGACGAAAAACTGTTTTTT CASSDRVDEKLFF
TRBD1 . TRBJ2-7 14 TRBV27 TGTGCCAGCAGCCGGGGACAGGGGCTCTACGAGCAGTACTTC CASSRGQGLYEQYF
. . TRBJ2-3 15 TRBV9 TGTGCCAGCAGCGTCGGGTCGGTGGGTGGAGATACGCAGTATTTT CASSVGSVGGDTQYF
. . TRBJ1-1 15 TRBV14 TGTGCCAGCAGCCAATGGATGGGCATGAACACTGAAGCTTTCTTT CASSQWMGMNTEAFF
. . TRBJ2-1 13 TRBV2 TGTGCCAGCGGAGCTAGCAATCAATGGGAGCAGTTCTTC CASGASNQWEQFF